This T cell receptor (beta chain) was sequenced in a study of blood T cells in healthy people across ages. The CDR3 spans 13 residues. Trimming took 6 bases from V and 8 from J, leaving 13 bases between them. In germline, CDR1 is KGHDR, CDR2 SFDVKD. Combining a sample-barcoded 5' primer with a J-beta primer mix, a second PCR ran for about 6 to 12 cycles. TCRdb fed the 5' RACE reads into MiXCR, producing one record per CDR3 protein. The data contain 760,000 or so distinct CDR3 sequences, approximately 25% of them singletons. This clonotype was counted only a few times. As yet, its antigen is unknown. Study findings and constraints: A greater number of naive CD4+ cells and higher diversity distinguished long-lived donors from aged donors.

The sample was also reused in another study, on T cells of mothers and their children. According to that study: A few mothers and their six children, all healthy Caucasians, donated. In related and unrelated pairs alike, thymic selection shapes TCR recombination output, with inherited differences minor.

The sequence was collected from a boy aged 5-17 years in good health. The sample was blood. V is TRBV24-1 and J is TRBJ2-1, with D perhaps matching TRBD1 or TRBD2 (5 bases each). CDR3 region: CATSSTTRDEQFF. CDR3 nucleotide sequence: TGTGCCACCAGTTCGACTACCAGGGATGAGCAGTTCTTC.